These T cell receptor beta chains were read from a single sample in a study of shared clonotypes between healthy human individuals. Profiling relied on immunoSEQ multiplex PCR, and the TCRdb table lists in-frame clones only, not all of them. The data hold 2 million to 2.5 million clones, with approximately 95% observed a single time. The sequenced sample was naive CD4+ T cells from PBMCs. The receptors shown here come from a young man in good health. Some clones in this sample may be carry-over from other donors' samples. Each CDR3 is given with its conserved first and last residue. Expanded clones are given a class, and other clones once, few, many or no size at all.

j_gene,abundance,len,v_gene,CDR3aa
TRBJ2-5,NA,14,TRBV6-5,CASSQGLLPRTQYF
TRBJ2-1,NA,16,TRBV5-1,CASSTGTSGIYNEQFF
TRBJ2-3,NA,17,TRBV13,CASSLRGPSGMSHTQYF
TRBJ1-2,NA,12,TRBV28,CASSLNDYGYTF
TRBJ1-2,NA,13,TRBV5-4,CASSFDSTGGYTF
TRBJ2-1,NA,16,TRBV21-1,CASSGTGTSGPHEQFF
TRBJ2-7,NA,16,TRBV28,CATNSITGTGGYEQYF
TRBJ2-1,NA,17,TRBV14,CASSQDPGTSGNNEQFF
TRBJ2-4,NA,15,TRBV19,CASSISPLAKNIQYF
TRBJ1-4,NA,14,TRBV18,CASSPLTENEKLFF
TRBJ1-2,once,17,TRBV9,CASSHIPGGANNYGYTF
TRBJ2-3,NA,13,TRBV5-5,CASSFGAFDTQYF
TRBJ2-7,NA,13,TRBV2,CASSEQGAGEQYF
TRBJ1-1,NA,13,TRBV18,CASSPLTKTEAFF
TRBJ2-3,NA,16,TRBV5-4,CASSLGGTSGTDTQYF
TRBJ2-7,NA,13,TRBV2,CASSVGPTYEQYF
TRBJ2-6,NA,16,TRBV4-1,CASSQESGAGANVLTF
TRBJ1-3,NA,15,TRBV7-2,CASSSIPPPGNTIYF
TRBJ2-3,NA,18,TRBV7-2,CASSLNGGRALSSDTQYF
TRBJ1-4,NA,16,TRBV11-1,CASSLGVSAGVEKLFF
TRBJ2-7,NA,15,TRBV25-1,CASSVGGEASYEQYF
TRBJ1-1,NA,14,TRBV28,CASSPGTSLLSAFF
TRBJ2-1,NA,15,TRBV29-1,CSVGSKREGPLEQFF
TRBJ2-1,NA,11,TRBV6-6,CASRKNNEQFF
TRBJ2-1,NA,13,TRBV5-1,CASSLQGGNEQFF
TRBJ2-3,NA,15,TRBV7-3,CASSSDRSSTDTQYF
TRBJ2-1,NA,15,TRBV19,CASSMVLAGGNEQFF
TRBJ1-4,once,15,TRBV7-9,CASSTTRTGNEKLFF
TRBJ1-5,NA,12,TRBV30,CAWSVNLQPQHF
TRBJ2-6,NA,16,TRBV6-1,CASSAGRRAGANVLTF
TRBJ1-1,NA,18,TRBV6-1,CASSASGRWGASYTEAFF
TRBJ2-5,NA,13,TRBV11-2,CASSLGYQETQYF
TRBJ2-3,few,11,TRBV20-1,CSAGGTDTQYF
TRBJ2-7,NA,12,TRBV5-6,CASSRGLEEQYF
TRBJ1-2,NA,14,TRBV15,CATSRGAGKYGYTF
TRBJ2-3,NA,17,TRBV15,CATSRERLARDTDTQYF
TRBJ1-5,NA,15,TRBV27,CASKISTFTDQPQHF
TRBJ2-7,NA,12,TRBV2,CASSSLAGIEYF
TRBJ2-1,NA,17,TRBV7-9,CASSLGLSLLEYNEQFF
TRBJ1-1,few,12,TRBV29-1,CSAERWNTEAFF
TRBJ1-1,NA,14,TRBV6-6,CASSARQGGTEAFF
TRBJ2-7,NA,14,TRBV9,CASSVGAGFYEQYF
TRBJ1-2,NA,13,TRBV5-4,CASSLDSNYGYTF
TRBJ2-7,NA,14,TRBV9,CASSVLQVGDEQYF
TRBJ2-7,NA,15,TRBV28,CASSDIDGGFGEQYF
TRBJ1-1,NA,15,TRBV7-2,CASRGQGARNTEAFF
TRBJ2-3,NA,14,TRBV7-3,CASSLISSTDTQYF